This T cell receptor beta chain was observed in a study of T cells after yellow fever vaccination. TCRdb ran MiXCR on the 5' RACE reads and lists one entry per CDR3 protein. The sample has 160,000 or so distinct CDR3 sequences; under 7.5% are singletons. This clonotype was observed many times. CDR1 is SGHTS, CDR2 YDEGEE, per germline. The CDR3 loop spans 16 amino acids. Trimming took 1 base from V and 1 from J, leaving 14 bases between them. The chain carries TRBV5-8 and TRBJ2-5; perhaps TRBD2 as D (6 bases). This TCR was recovered from a man in his late teens or twenties who received the YFV17D yellow fever vaccine. The source was CD4+ T cells sorted from PBMCs, collected around 5 days after the first yellow fever vaccination. This CDR3 reads CASSLRPPGGQETQYF. For the CDR3, the DNA is TGTGCCAGCAGCTTGAGACCGCCCGGGGGCCAAGAGACCCAGTACTTC.